Listed below are T cell receptor beta chains from one sample, sequenced in a study of control samples from healthy donors and cancer patients. Profiled with immunoSEQ multiplex PCR; TCRdb holds only in-frame clones, not every one. The sample shows 120,000 or so clones, about 95% of them seen only once. The sequencing sample was made of blood. Receptor source: a man aged 30-40 years in good health. The CDR3 runs from the conserved cysteine through the conserved F or W. Each record gives: CDR3 length, J gene, D gene, V gene, CDR3 DNA, CDR3 protein. The D gene is left open where the match is weak.

16 TRBJ1-4 NA TRBV4-3 TGCGCCAGCAGCCAAGATCTTGGGGCAACTAATGAAAAACTGTTTTTT CASSQDLGATNEKLFF
15 TRBJ2-1 NA TRBV19 TGTGCCAGTAGCCTCCCCGGGACTCAGGGGAATGAGCAGTTCTTC CASSLPGTQGNEQFF
15 TRBJ1-1 NA TRBV9 TGTGCCAGCAGCTCAGAGGGGGGCAGATACACTGAAGCTTTCTTT CASSSEGGRYTEAFF
13 TRBJ1-1 NA TRBV19 TGTGCCAGTACCCTTAGTGGGAACACTGAAGCTTTCTTT CASTLSGNTEAFF
15 TRBJ1-6 TRBD1 TRBV6-2/TRBV6-3 TGTGCCAGCAGTCCCGGGACAGGTTATAATTCACCCCTCCACTTT CASSPGTGYNSPLHF
11 TRBJ1-2 NA TRBV20-1 TGCAGTGCTAGTGAACCGGGTGGCTACACCTTC CSASEPGGYTF
13 TRBJ2-5 NA TRBV18 TGTGCCAGCTCACCATCCACCCAAGAGACCCAGTACTTC CASSPSTQETQYF
14 TRBJ2-3 NA TRBV10-1 TGCGCCAGCAGTGTGGGCAGACCCACAGATACGCAGTATTTT CASSVGRPTDTQYF
17 TRBJ1-2 NA TRBV5-6 TGTGCCCGCAGCGTGGCTCGGGGGGGTTTTTCGGTCTATGGCTACACCTTC CARSVARGGFSVYGYTF
15 TRBJ2-2 NA TRBV6-5 TGTGCCAGCAGTTACTCGAAGGGCTTAGGCGGGGAGCTGTTTTTT CASSYSKGLGGELFF
14 TRBJ2-1 TRBD1 TRBV5-4 TGTGCCATTACAGGGGGGAGCTCCTACAATGAGCAGTTCTTC CAITGGSSYNEQFF
16 TRBJ1-4 NA TRBV7-8 TGTGCCAGCAGACGTCTCCGGACGGGGACTAATGAAAAACTGTTTTTT CASRRLRTGTNEKLFF